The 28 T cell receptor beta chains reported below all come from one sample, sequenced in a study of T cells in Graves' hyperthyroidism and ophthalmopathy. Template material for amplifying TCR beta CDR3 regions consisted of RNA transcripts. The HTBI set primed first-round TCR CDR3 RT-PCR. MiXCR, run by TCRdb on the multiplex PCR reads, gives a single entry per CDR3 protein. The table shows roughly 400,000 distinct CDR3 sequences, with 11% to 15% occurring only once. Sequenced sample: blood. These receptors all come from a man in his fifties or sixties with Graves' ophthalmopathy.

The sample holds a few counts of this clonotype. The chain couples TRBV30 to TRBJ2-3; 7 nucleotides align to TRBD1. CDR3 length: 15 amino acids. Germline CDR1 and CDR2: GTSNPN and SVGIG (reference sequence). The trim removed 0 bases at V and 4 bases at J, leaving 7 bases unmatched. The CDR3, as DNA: TGTGCCTGGAGTGTAATCCAGGGGGTCTCAGATACGCAGTATTTT. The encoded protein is CAWSVIQGVSDTQYF.

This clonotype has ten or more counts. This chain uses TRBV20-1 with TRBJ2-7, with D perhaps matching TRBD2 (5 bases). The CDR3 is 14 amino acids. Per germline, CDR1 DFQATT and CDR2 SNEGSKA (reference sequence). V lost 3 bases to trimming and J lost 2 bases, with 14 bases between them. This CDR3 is CSARGGFFTYEQYF. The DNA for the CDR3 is TGCAGTGCTAGGGGCGGGTTCTTTACCTACGAGCAGTACTTC.

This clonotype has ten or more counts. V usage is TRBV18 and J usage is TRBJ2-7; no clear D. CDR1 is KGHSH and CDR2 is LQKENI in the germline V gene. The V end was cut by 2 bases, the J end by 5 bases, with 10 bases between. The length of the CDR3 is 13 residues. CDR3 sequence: CASSPIVADEQYF. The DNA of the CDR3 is TGTGCCAGCTCACCAATAGTTGCGGACGAGCAGTACTTC. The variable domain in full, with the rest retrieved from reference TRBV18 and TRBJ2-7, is NAGVMQNPRHLVRRRGQEARLRCSPMKGHSHVYWYRQLPEEGLKFMVYLQKENIIDESGMPKERFSAEFPKEGPSILRIQQVVRGDSAAYFCASSPIVADEQYFGPGTRLTVT.

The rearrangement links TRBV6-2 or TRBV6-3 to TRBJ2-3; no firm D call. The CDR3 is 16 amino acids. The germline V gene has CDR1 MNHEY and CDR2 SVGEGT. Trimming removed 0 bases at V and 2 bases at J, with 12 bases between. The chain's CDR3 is CASSYSTQGFTDTQYF. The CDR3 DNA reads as TGTGCCAGCAGTTACTCGACCCAAGGGTTCACAGATACGCAGTATTTT.

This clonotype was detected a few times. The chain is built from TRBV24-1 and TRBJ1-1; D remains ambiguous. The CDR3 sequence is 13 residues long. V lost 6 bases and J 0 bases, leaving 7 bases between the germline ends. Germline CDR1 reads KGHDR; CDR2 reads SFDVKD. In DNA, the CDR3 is TGTGCCACCAGTAGTAGGGTGAACACTGAAGCTTTCTTT. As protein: CATSSRVNTEAFF.

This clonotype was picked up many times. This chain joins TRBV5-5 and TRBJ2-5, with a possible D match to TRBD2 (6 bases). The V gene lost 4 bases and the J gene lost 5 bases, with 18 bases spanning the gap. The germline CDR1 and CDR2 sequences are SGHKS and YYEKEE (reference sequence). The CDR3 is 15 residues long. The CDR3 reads CASSRGGGSGETQYF. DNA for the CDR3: TGTGCCAGCAGCCGGGGTGGAGGGAGTGGGGAGACCCAGTACTTC.

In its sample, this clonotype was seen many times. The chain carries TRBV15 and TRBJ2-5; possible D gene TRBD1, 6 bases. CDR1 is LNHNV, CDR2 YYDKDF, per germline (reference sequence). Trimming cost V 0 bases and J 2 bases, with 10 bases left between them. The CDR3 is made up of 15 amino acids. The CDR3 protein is CATSRETGHQETQYF. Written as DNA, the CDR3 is TGTGCCACCAGCAGAGAAACGGGACATCAAGAGACCCAGTACTTC.

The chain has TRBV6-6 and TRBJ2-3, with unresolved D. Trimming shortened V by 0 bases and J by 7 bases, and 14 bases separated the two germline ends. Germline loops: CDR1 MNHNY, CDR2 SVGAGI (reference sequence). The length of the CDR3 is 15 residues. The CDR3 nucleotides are TGTGCCAGCAGTTACTCCGACTCCCTTTCAAATACGCAGTATTTT. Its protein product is CASSYSDSLSNTQYF.

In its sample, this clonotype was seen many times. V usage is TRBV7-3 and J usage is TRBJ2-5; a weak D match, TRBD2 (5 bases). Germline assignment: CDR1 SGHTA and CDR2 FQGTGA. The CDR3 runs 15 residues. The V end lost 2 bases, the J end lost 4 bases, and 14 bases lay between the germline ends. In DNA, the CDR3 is TGTGCCAGCAGCTTAGTCCCGGGAACGGGAGAGACCCAGTACTTC. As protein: CASSLVPGTGETQYF.

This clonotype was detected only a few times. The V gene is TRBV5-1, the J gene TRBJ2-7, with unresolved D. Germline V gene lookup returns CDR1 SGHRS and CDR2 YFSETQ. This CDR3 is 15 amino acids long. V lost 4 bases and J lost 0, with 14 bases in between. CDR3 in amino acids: CASSPSTGSSYEQYF. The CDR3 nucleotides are TGCGCCAGCAGCCCCTCGACGGGTTCCTCCTACGAGCAGTACTTC.

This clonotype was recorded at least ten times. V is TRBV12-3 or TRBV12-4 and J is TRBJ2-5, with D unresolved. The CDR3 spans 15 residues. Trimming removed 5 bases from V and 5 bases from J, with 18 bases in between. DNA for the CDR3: TGTGCCAGCAGTGGCCCTTCGGCGACCGCCGAGACCCAGTACTTC. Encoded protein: CASSGPSATAETQYF.

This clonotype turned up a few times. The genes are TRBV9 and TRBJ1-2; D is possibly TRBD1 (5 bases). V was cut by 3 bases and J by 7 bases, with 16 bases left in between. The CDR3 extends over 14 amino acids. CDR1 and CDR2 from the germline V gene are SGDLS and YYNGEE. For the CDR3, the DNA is TGTGCCAGCAGCGGTACGGGGACGCACTTTGGCTACACCTTC. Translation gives CASSGTGTHFGYTF.

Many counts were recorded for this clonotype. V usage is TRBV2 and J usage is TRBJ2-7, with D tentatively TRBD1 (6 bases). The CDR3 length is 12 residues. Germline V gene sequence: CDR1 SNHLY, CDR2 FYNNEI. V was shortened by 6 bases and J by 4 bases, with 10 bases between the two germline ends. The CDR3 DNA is TGTGCCAGCAGCCTAGGACAGTACGAGCAGTACTTC. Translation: CASSLGQYEQYF.

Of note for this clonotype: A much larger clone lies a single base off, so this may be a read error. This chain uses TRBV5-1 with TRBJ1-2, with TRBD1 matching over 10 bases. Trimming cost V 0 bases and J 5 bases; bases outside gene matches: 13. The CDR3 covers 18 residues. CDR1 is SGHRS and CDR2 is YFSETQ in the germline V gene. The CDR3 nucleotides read TGCGCCAGCAGCTTGGCAGGGACAGGGGCCGCCCTACGTTATGGCTACACCTTC. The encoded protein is CASSLAGTGAALRYGYTF.

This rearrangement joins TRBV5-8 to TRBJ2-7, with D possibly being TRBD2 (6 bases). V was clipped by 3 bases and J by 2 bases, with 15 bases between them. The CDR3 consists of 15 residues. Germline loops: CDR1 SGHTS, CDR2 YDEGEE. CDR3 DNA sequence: TGTGCCAGCAGCTCGGGGCATGGCGGGACCTACGAGCAGTACTTC. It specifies CASSSGHGGTYEQYF. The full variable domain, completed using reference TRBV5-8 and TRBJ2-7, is EAGVTQSPTHLIKTRGQQATLRCSPISGHTSVYWYQQALGLGLQFLLWYDEGEERNRGNFPPRFSGRQFPNYSSELNVNALELEDSALYLCASSSGHGGTYEQYFGPGTRLTVT.

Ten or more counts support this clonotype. The CDR3 reads CASKDNQPQHF. The CDR3 DNA is TGTGCCAGTAAAGACAATCAGCCCCAGCATTTT. The chain combines TRBV2 with TRBJ1-5; D gene uncertain. Germline V CDR1 and CDR2: SNHLY, FYNNEI. This CDR3 has 11 amino acids. V lost 9 bases, J lost 3 bases, and 6 bases lay in between.

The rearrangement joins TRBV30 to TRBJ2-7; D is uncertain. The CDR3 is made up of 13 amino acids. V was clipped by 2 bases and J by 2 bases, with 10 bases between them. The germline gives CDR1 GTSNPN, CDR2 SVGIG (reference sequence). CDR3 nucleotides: TGTGCCTGGAGTAAGGGCGGAACCTACGAGCAGTACTTC. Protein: CAWSKGGTYEQYF.

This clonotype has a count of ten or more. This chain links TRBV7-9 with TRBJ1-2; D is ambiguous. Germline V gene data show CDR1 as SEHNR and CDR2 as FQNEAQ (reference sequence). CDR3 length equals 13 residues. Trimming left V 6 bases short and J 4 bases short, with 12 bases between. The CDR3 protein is CASSPDGFYGYTF. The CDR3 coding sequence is TGTGCCAGCAGTCCAGACGGCTTCTATGGCTACACCTTC.

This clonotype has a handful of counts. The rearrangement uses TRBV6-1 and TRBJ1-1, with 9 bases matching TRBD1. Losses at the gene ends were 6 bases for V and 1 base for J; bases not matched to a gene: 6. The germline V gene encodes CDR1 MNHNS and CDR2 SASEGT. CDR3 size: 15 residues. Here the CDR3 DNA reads TGTGCCAGCAGAAATACAGGGGGCACGAACACTGAAGCTTTCTTT. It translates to CASRNTGGTNTEAFF.

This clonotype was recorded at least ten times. CDR3: CASSLGRGIAYEQYF. In DNA, the CDR3 is TGTGCCAGCAGCTTAGGGAGGGGGATTGCCTACGAGCAGTACTTC. This rearrangement joins TRBV11-2 to TRBJ2-7; D is tentatively TRBD1 or TRBD2 (6 bases each). With 1 base removed from V and 2 bases from J, the gap between germline ends came to 12 bases. The CDR3 has 15 amino acids. Looked up from germline, CDR1 is SGHAT and CDR2 is FQNNGV.

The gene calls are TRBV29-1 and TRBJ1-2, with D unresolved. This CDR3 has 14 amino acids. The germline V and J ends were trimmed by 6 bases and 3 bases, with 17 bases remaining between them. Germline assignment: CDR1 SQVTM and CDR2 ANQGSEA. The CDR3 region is CSVENTERYYGYTF. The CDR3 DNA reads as TGCAGCGTGGAAAATACCGAACGCTACTATGGCTACACCTTC. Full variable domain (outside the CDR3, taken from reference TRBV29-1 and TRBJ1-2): SAVISQKPSRDICQRGTSLTIQCQVDSQVTMMFWYRQQPGQSLTLIATANQGSEATYESGFVIDKFPISRPNLTFSTLTVSNMSPEDSSIYLCSVENTERYYGYTFGSGTRLTVV.

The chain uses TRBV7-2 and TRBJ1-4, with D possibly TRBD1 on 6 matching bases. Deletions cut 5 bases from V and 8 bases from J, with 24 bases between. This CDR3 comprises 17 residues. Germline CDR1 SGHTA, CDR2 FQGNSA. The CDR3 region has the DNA TGTGCCAGCAGCCCCTACATCGTAATACAGGGAAGAGAAAAACTGTTTTTT. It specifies CASSPYIVIQGREKLFF. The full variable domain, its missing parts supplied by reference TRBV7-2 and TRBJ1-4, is GAGVSQSPSNKVTEKGKDVELRCDPISGHTALYWYRQSLGQGLEFLIYFQGNSAPDKSGLPSDRFSAERTGGSVSTLTIQRTQQEDSAVYLCASSPYIVIQGREKLFFGSGTQLSVL.

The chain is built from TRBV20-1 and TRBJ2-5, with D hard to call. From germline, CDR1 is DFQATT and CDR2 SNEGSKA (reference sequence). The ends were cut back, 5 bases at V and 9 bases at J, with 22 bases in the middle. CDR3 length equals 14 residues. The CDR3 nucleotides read TGCAGTGCTGGTCTGATCGTGGCAGAAGCTCCCCAGTACTTC. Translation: CSAGLIVAEAPQYF.

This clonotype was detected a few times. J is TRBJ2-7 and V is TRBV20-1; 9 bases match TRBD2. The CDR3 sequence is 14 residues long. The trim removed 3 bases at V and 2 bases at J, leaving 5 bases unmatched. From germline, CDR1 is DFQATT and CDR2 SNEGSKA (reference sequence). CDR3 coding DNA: TGCAGTGCTAGCATAGCGGGAGTACCCTACGAGCAGTACTTC. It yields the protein CSASIAGVPYEQYF.

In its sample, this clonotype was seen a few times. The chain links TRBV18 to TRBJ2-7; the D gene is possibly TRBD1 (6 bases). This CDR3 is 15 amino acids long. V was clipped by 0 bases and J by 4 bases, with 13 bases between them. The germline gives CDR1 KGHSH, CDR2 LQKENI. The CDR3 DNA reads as TGTGCCAGCTCACCACCGGCAGGGGAACCTTACGAGCAGTACTTC. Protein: CASSPPAGEPYEQYF.

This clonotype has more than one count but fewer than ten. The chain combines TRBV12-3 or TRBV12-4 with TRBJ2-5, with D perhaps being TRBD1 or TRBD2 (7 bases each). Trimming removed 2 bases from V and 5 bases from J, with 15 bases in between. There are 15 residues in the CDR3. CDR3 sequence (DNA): TGTGCCAGCAGTTTACGCGCAGGGGGGGTGGAGACCCAGTACTTC. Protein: CASSLRAGGVETQYF.

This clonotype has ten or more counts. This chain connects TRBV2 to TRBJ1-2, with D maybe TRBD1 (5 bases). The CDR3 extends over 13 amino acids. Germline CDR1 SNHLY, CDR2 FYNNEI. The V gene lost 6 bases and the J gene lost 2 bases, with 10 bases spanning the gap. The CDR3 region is CASRRDGNYGYTF. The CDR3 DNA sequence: TGTGCCAGCAGAAGGGACGGCAACTATGGCTACACCTTC. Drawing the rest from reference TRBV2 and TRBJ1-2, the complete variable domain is EPEVTQTPSHQVTQMGQEVILRCVPISNHLYFYWYRQILGQKVEFLVSFYNNEISEKSEIFDDQFSVERPDGSNFTLKIRSTKLEDSAMYFCASRRDGNYGYTFGSGTRLTVV.

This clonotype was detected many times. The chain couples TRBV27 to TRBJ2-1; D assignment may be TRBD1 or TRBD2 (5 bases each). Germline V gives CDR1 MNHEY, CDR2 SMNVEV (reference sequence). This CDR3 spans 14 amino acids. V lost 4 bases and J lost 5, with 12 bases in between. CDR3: CASSSPGPDNEQFF. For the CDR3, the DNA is TGTGCCAGCAGTTCCCCGGGGCCCGACAATGAGCAGTTCTTC.